This T cell receptor beta chain was sequenced for a study of T cells in localized non-small cell lung cancer. About this clone itself: Antigen: not known.

The method was immunoSEQ multiplex PCR; TCRdb's version includes in-frame clones alone and lacks a portion of them. There are tens of thousands of clones in the sample; approximately 88% occur only once, and about a fifth lies in the top ten. General study points: In adjacent lung, a median roughly 60 of the top 100 tumor clones were found. In uninvolved adjacent lung, T cell clonality reached its highest value, exceeding tumor.

Germline V gives CDR1 LNHDA, CDR2 SQIVND (reference sequence). There are 16 residues in the CDR3. The V and J ends lost 5 bases and 9 bases, in that order; junction bases with no gene match: 14. The V call is TRBV19, the J call TRBJ2-1, with 9 nucleotides matching TRBD2. Sequenced here: peripheral blood, sampled before any cancer treatment. The TCR comes from a man aged 35 to 70 with stage I squamous cell lung carcinoma. The CDR3 loop is CASSRSPAGGGGEQFF. The DNA for the CDR3 is TGTGCCAGTAGTCGTTCCCCAGCGGGGGGTGGGGGTGAGCAGTTCTTC.